The 3 T cell receptor beta chains below come from one sample, sequenced in a study of cytomegalovirus exposure and HLA in healthy donors (dated by TCRdb to the late 2010s). Libraries were prepared through the immunoSEQ multiplex PCR assay. A mixture of 60 forward primers for TCR Vbeta segments and 13 reverse primers for TCR Jbeta segments was used in the multiplex PCR. This immuneACCESS table, as held by TCRdb, lists in-frame sequences with V and J called but not all clones. Of the missing ones, under half trace to an unresolved V gene in checked studies; the others have no known cause. The sample has approximately 140,000 clones on record, 78% of them singletons. Of the sample, about 6.8% is held by the ten largest clones. The sequencing sample was made of PBMCs. The receptors were gathered from a woman aged 40 to 50 in good health and CMV-seropositive.

This chain joins TRBV18 and TRBJ2-3; D is possibly TRBD2 (6 bases). V lost 6 bases and J 2 bases, leaving 15 bases between the germline ends. The CDR3 runs 15 residues. Germline V gives CDR1 KGHSH, CDR2 LQKENI. The CDR3 DNA reads TGTGCCAGCTCGCCCACTGGCGGGATCACAGATACGCAGTATTTT. It specifies CASSPTGGITDTQYF.

The V gene is TRBV18, the J gene TRBJ2-3; 7 nucleotides line up with TRBD2. Germline-derived CDR1 and CDR2 are KGHSH and LQKENI. CDR3 length: 15 amino acids. Trimming at V came to 1 base and at J to 4 bases, leaving 5 bases not matched to a gene. Here the CDR3 DNA reads TGTGCCAGCTCACCACAGCGGGGAGGGGCAGATACGCAGTATTTT. Its protein product is CASSPQRGGADTQYF.

The chain uses TRBV11-2 and TRBJ2-7, with 9 bases lining up with TRBD1. This CDR3 is 16 amino acids long. Germline V lookup: CDR1 SGHAT, CDR2 FQNNGV. V lost 1 base, J lost 2 bases, and 6 bases stayed unmatched. CDR3 nucleotide sequence: TGTGCCAGCAGCTTAGGCGACAGGGGGAAGGCCTACGAGCAGTACTTC. Its translation is CASSLGDRGKAYEQYF.